These T cell receptor beta chains were read from a single sample in a study of T cell responses to AZD1222 COVID-19 vaccine. Sequenced by immunoSEQ multiplex PCR; TCRdb stores in-frame clones only, minus some. The data hold some 140,000 clones, with roughly nine tenths observed a single time. The material sequenced was peripheral blood, taken on day 0 of AZD1222 vaccination. Receptors were obtained from an adult in good health. The CDR3 runs from the conserved cysteine through the conserved F or W. A D gene is named only where the DNA matches it firmly. Only part of the rows carry a size: once, few, many, or a class if the clone is expanded.

abundance: NA
j_gene: TRBJ2-7
d_gene: TRBD2
v_gene: TRBV6-5
CDR3nt: TGTGCCAGCAAGGAGGGAGCGGGGGAGGCTTACGAGCAGTACTTC
CDR3aa: CASKEGAGEAYEQYF

abundance: NA
j_gene: TRBJ1-2
d_gene: NA
v_gene: TRBV28
CDR3nt: TGTGCCAGCAGTTTAGGGGGAGGAGTTAACTATGGCTACACCTTC
CDR3aa: CASSLGGGVNYGYTF

abundance: NA
j_gene: TRBJ2-7
d_gene: NA
v_gene: TRBV10-3
CDR3nt: TGTGCCATCAGTGCAGGGGCCTACGAGCAGTACTTC
CDR3aa: CAISAGAYEQYF

abundance: NA
j_gene: TRBJ1-2
d_gene: NA
v_gene: TRBV4-1
CDR3nt: TGCGCCAGCAGCCAAGAAGAGGGAGTCAATACTGGCTACACCTTC
CDR3aa: CASSQEEGVNTGYTF

abundance: NA
j_gene: TRBJ1-1
d_gene: NA
v_gene: TRBV25-1
CDR3nt: TGTGCCAGCAGTGACCGTAGAGCTTCGGAGTCCACTGAAGCTTTCTTT
CDR3aa: CASSDRRASESTEAFF

abundance: NA
j_gene: TRBJ2-7
d_gene: NA
v_gene: TRBV5-5
CDR3nt: TGTGCCAGCAGCTTGGTTGTGGCCCCCTACGAGCAGTACTTC
CDR3aa: CASSLVVAPYEQYF

abundance: NA
j_gene: TRBJ1-6
d_gene: NA
v_gene: TRBV5-1
CDR3nt: TGCGCCAGCAGCTTGGGGGGACGAGGAGGCAATTCACCCCTCCACTTT
CDR3aa: CASSLGGRGGNSPLHF

abundance: NA
j_gene: TRBJ2-7
d_gene: NA
v_gene: TRBV15
CDR3nt: TGTGCCACCAGCAGAGATAAATCCTACGAGCAGTACTTC
CDR3aa: CATSRDKSYEQYF

abundance: NA
j_gene: TRBJ1-4
d_gene: TRBD1
v_gene: TRBV2
CDR3nt: TGTGCCAGCAGTCCTCGGACAGGGAGGAGTGAAAAACTGTTTTTT
CDR3aa: CASSPRTGRSEKLFF

abundance: NA
j_gene: TRBJ2-1
d_gene: NA
v_gene: TRBV29-1
CDR3nt: TGCAGCGTTGTGAGCACGTCCTACAATGAGCAGTTCTTC
CDR3aa: CSVVSTSYNEQFF

abundance: NA
j_gene: TRBJ2-1
d_gene: NA
v_gene: TRBV7-9
CDR3nt: TGTGCCAGCAGCTCCACAACTACCCTCAATGAGCAGTTCTTC
CDR3aa: CASSSTTTLNEQFF

abundance: NA
j_gene: TRBJ1-2
d_gene: NA
v_gene: TRBV6-5
CDR3nt: TGTGCCAGCACCCAACGGGGTCTTGATGGCTACACCTTC
CDR3aa: CASTQRGLDGYTF

abundance: few
j_gene: TRBJ2-7
d_gene: NA
v_gene: TRBV5-4
CDR3nt: TGTGCCAGCAGCCCCGGGGGGTCGGGGGCTGGCTACGAGCAGTACTTC
CDR3aa: CASSPGGSGAGYEQYF

abundance: NA
j_gene: TRBJ1-2
d_gene: NA
v_gene: TRBV19
CDR3nt: TGTGCCAGTAGTATGGGGGACCTCTATGGCTACACCTTC
CDR3aa: CASSMGDLYGYTF

abundance: NA
j_gene: TRBJ1-3
d_gene: NA
v_gene: TRBV7-9
CDR3nt: TGTGCCAGCAGCTACAACTCTGGAAACACCATATATTTT
CDR3aa: CASSYNSGNTIYF

abundance: NA
j_gene: TRBJ2-5
d_gene: TRBD2
v_gene: TRBV4-3
CDR3nt: TGCGCCAGCAGCCAAGGACTAGCGGGGTTGGAGACCCAGTACTTC
CDR3aa: CASSQGLAGLETQYF

abundance: once
j_gene: TRBJ1-1
d_gene: NA
v_gene: TRBV5-1
CDR3nt: TGCGCCAGCAGCTTGGCTACGGTGAACACTGAAGCTTTCTTT
CDR3aa: CASSLATVNTEAFF

abundance: NA
j_gene: TRBJ2-7
d_gene: TRBD1
v_gene: TRBV18
CDR3nt: TGTGCCAGCTCACCACCGGTTGGACAGGGGCCCTACGAGCAGTACTTC
CDR3aa: CASSPPVGQGPYEQYF

abundance: NA
j_gene: TRBJ1-1
d_gene: NA
v_gene: TRBV11-2
CDR3nt: TGTGCCAGCAGCCAAATGAGGCGGAACACTGAAGCTTTCTTT
CDR3aa: CASSQMRRNTEAFF

abundance: NA
j_gene: TRBJ1-3
d_gene: NA
v_gene: TRBV7-2
CDR3nt: TGTGCCAGCAGCTTAGATGTGGGAAGCTCTGGAAACACCATATATTTT
CDR3aa: CASSLDVGSSGNTIYF

abundance: NA
j_gene: TRBJ2-6
d_gene: NA
v_gene: TRBV5-6
CDR3nt: TGTGCCAGCAGGGGGGCGGGCTCTGGGGCCAACGTCCTGACTTTC
CDR3aa: CASRGAGSGANVLTF

abundance: NA
j_gene: TRBJ1-4
d_gene: NA
v_gene: TRBV4-1
CDR3nt: TGCGCCAGCAGCCAACAGGGGAATAATGAAAAACTGTTTTTT
CDR3aa: CASSQQGNNEKLFF

abundance: NA
j_gene: TRBJ2-1
d_gene: NA
v_gene: TRBV7-2
CDR3nt: TGTGCCAGCAGCTTAGGGGGGGGCGGCGGTGAGCAGTTCTTC
CDR3aa: CASSLGGGGGEQFF

abundance: NA
j_gene: TRBJ2-3
d_gene: TRBD2
v_gene: TRBV11-2
CDR3nt: TGTGCCAGCAGCCGACGTCCGGGGGCGGGGGGGTTCACAGATACGCAGTATTTT
CDR3aa: CASSRRPGAGGFTDTQYF